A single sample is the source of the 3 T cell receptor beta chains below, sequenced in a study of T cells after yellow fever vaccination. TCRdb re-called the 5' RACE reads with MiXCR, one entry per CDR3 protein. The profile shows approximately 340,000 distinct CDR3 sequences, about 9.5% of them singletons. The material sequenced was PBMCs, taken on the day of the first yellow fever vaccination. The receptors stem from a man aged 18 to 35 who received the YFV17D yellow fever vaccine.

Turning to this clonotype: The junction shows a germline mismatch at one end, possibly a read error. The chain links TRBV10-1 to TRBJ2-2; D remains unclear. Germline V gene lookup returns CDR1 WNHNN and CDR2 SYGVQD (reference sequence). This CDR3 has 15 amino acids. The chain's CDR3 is CAGSESNERGGELFF. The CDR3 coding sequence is TGCGCCGGCAGTGAGTCGAATGAACGAGGCGGGGAGCTGTTTTTT.

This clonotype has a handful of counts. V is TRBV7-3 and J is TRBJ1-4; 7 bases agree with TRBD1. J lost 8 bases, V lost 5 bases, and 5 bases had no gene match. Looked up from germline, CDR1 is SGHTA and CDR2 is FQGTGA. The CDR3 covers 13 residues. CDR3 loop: CASSLLGGEKLFF. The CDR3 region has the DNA TGTGCCAGCAGCCTCTTAGGGGGCGAAAAACTGTTTTTT. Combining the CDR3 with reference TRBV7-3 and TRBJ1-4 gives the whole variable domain GAGVSQTPSNKVTEKGKYVELRCDPISGHTALYWYRQSLGQGPEFLIYFQGTGAADDSGLPNDRFFAVRPEGSVSTLKIQRTERGDSAVYLCASSLLGGEKLFFGSGTQLSVL.

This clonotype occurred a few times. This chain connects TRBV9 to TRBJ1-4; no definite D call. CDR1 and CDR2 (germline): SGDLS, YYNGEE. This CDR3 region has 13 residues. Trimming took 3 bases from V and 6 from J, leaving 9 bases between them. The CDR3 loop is CASSGKNHEKLFF. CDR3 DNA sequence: TGTGCCAGCAGCGGGAAGAACCATGAAAAACTGTTTTTT.